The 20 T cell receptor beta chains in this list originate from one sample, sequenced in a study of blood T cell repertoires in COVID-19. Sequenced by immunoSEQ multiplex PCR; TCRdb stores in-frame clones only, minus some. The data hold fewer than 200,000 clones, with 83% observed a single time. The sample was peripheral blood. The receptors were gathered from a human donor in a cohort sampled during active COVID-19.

The DNA for the CDR3 is TGTGCCAGCAGAGACTCGACAGGCAGAAACTATGGCTACACCTTC. It codes for CASRDSTGRNYGYTF. J is TRBJ1-2 and V is TRBV27, with D tentatively TRBD1 (6 bases). Trimming removed 6 bases at V and 2 bases at J, with 16 bases between. Germline CDR1 is MNHEY and CDR2 is SMNVEV (reference sequence). The CDR3 runs 15 residues.

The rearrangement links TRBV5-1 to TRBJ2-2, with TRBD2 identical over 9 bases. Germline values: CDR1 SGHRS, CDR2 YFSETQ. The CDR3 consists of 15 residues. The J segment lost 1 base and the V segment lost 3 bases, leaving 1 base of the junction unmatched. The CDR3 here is CASSSTSGNTGELFF. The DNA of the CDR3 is TGCGCCAGCAGCTCGACTAGCGGGAACACCGGGGAGCTGTTTTTT.

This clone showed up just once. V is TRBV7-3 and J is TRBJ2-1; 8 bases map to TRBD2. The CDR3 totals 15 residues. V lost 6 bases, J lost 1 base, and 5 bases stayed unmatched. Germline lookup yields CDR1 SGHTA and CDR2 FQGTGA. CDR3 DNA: TGTGCCAGCAGACAGAGCGGGGGATCCTACAATGAGCAGTTCTTC. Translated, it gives CASRQSGGSYNEQFF.

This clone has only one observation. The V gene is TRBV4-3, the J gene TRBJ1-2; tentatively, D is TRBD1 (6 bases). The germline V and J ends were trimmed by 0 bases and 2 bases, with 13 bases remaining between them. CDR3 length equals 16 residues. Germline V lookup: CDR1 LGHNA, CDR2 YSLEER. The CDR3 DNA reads TGCGCCAGCAGCCAAGATTTGACAGGATCCAACTATGGCTACACCTTC. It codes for CASSQDLTGSNYGYTF.

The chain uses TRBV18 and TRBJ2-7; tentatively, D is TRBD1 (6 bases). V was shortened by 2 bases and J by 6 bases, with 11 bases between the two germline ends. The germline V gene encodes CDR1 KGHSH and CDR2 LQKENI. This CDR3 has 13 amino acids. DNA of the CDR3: TGTGCCAGCTCACCAAAGGGGGTCGGCGAGCAGTACTTC. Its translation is CASSPKGVGEQYF.

CDR3 nucleotides: TGTGCCAGTAGCCCCAGCCGGGTTGAGACCCAGTACTTC. It translates to CASSPSRVETQYF. This chain links TRBV19 with TRBJ2-5; no firm D call. Germline CDR1 is LNHDA and CDR2 is SQIVND (reference sequence). The CDR3 has 13 residues. V was cut by 6 bases and J by 5 bases, with 13 bases left in between.

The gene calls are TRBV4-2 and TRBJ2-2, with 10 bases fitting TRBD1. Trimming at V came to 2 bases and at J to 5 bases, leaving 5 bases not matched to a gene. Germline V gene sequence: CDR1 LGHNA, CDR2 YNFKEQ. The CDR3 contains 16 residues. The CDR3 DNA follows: TGTGCCAGCAGCCAACAAGGACAGGGGGGGACCGGGGAGCTGTTTTTT. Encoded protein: CASSQQGQGGTGELFF.

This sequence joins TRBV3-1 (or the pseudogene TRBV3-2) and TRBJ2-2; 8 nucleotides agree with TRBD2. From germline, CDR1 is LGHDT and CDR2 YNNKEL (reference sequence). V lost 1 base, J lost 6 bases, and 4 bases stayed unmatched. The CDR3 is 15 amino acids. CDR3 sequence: CASSQAGGISGELFF. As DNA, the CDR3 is TGTGCCAGCAGCCAAGCGGGGGGGATCTCCGGGGAGCTGTTTTTT.

CDR3 sequence reads: CASSLRGQGDTEAFF. In DNA, the CDR3 is TGCGCCAGCAGCTTGAGGGGACAGGGTGATACTGAAGCTTTCTTT. The rearrangement links TRBV5-1 to TRBJ1-1; TRBD1 aligns across 9 bases. Germline V gives CDR1 SGHRS, CDR2 YFSETQ. Trimming took 1 base from V and 5 from J; bases not matched to a gene: 6. The CDR3 is 15 amino acids.

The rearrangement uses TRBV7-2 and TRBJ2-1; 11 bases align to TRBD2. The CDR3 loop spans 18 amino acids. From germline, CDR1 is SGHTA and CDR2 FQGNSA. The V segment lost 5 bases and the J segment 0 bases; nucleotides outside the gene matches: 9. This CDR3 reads CASSPGTSGTRSYNEQFF. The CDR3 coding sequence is TGTGCCAGCAGCCCCGGGACTAGCGGAACTCGCTCCTACAATGAGCAGTTCTTC.

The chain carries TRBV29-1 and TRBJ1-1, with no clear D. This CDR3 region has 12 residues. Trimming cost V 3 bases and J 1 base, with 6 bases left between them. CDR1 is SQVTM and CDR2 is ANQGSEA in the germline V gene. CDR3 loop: CSVDRRNTEAFF. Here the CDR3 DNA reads TGCAGCGTTGATCGGAGGAACACTGAAGCTTTCTTT.

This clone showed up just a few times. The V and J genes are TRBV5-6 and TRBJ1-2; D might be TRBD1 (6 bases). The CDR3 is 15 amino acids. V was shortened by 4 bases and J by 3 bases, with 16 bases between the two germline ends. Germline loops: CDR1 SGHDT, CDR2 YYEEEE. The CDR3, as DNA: TGTGCCAGCAGCCCCTGGAGGACAGACCACTATGGCTACACCTTC. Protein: CASSPWRTDHYGYTF.

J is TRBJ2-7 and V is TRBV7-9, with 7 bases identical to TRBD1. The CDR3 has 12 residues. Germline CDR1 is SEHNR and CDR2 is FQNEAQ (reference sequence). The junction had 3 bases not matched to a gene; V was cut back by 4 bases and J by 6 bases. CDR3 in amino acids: CASSYRGSEQYF. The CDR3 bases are TGTGCCAGCAGCTACAGGGGAAGCGAGCAGTACTTC.

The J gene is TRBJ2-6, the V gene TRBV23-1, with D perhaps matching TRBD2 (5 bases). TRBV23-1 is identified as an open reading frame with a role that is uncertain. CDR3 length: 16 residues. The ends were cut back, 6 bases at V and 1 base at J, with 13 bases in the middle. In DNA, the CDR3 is TGCGCCAGCAGGCAGCGGAGTGATTCTGGGGCCAACGTCCTGACTTTC. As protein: CASRQRSDSGANVLTF.

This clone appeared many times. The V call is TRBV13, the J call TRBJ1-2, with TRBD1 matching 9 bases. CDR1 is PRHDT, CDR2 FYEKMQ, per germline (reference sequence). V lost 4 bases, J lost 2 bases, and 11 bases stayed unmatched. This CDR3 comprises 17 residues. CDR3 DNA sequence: TGTGCCAGCAGCTCCCTCCGGGACAGGGCAGACAACTATGGCTACACCTTC. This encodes CASSSLRDRADNYGYTF.

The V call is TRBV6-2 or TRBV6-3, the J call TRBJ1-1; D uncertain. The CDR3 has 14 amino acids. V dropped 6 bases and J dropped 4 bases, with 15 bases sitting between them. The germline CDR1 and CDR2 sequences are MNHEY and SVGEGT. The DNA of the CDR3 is TGTGCCAGCAGCCGCCGGGCGGGGTCCACTGAAGCTTTCTTT. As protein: CASSRRAGSTEAFF.

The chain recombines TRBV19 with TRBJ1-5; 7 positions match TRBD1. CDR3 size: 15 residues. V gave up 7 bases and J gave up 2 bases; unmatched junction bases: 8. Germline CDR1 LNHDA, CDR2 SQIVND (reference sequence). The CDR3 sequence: CASKLTGSGNQPQHF. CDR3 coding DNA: TGTGCCAGTAAACTGACAGGGTCCGGCAATCAGCCCCAGCATTTT.

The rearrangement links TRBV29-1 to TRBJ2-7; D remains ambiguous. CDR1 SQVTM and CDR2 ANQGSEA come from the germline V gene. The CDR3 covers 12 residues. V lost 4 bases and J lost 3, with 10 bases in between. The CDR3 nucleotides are TGCAGCGTTGTGGCGGAAGACTACGAGCAGTACTTC. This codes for CSVVAEDYEQYF.

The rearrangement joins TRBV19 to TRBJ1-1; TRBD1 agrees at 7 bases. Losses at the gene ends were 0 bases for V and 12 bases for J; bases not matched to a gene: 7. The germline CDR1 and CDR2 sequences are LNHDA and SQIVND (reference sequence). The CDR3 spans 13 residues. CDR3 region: CASSIDRDRVTFF. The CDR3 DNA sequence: TGTGCCAGTAGTATAGATCGCGACAGGGTGACTTTCTTT. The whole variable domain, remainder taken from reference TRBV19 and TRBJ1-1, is DGGITQSPKYLFRKEGQNVTLSCEQNLNHDAMYWYRQDPGQGLRLIYYSQIVNDFQKGDIAEGYSVSREKKESFPLTVTSAQKNPTAFYLCASSIDRDRVTFFGQGTRLTVV.

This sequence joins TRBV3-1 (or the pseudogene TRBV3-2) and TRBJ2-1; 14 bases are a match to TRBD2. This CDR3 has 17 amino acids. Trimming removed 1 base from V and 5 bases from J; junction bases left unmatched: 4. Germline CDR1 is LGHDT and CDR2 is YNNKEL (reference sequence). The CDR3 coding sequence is TGTGCCAGCAGCCAAGTCCCGGGACTAGCGGGGGACAATGAGCAGTTCTTC. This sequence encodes CASSQVPGLAGDNEQFF.